Listed here is a single T cell receptor (beta chain). Its antigen is unidentified. The sample comes from a study of lymphopenia after photon versus proton radiotherapy. Study-wide points: Post-nadir diversity loss with photons came from oligoclonal expansion, particularly CD8+ Temra cells.

The data were produced by immunoSEQ multiplex PCR, yet TCRdb's version contains in-frame clones alone and is incomplete. The table lists over 15,000 clones, less than 90% of them singletons. The clonotype comes from a man aged 65 to 85 with pancreatic cancer. The sequenced sample was peripheral blood, obtained from a patient treated with proton-based radiotherapy.

The CDR3 coding sequence is TGTGCCAGCACCAGTGGAGGGGATGGCTACACCTTC. It yields the protein CASTSGGDGYTF. J is TRBJ1-2 and V is TRBV6-5; a weak D match, TRBD1 (5 bases). CDR3 length: 12 residues. Per the germline V gene, CDR1 is MNHEY and CDR2 is SVGAGI. The V end was cut by 7 bases, the J end by 6 bases, with 12 bases between.